Listed below are T cell receptor beta chains from one sample, sequenced in a study of vaccination effects on CD4 cells after COVID-19. TCRdb's copy holds only in-frame clones and misses some; the assay was immunoSEQ multiplex PCR. This sample carries tens of thousands of clones, around 73% of them seen once, and the ten largest clones take roughly 2.3%. These TCRs are of unknown antigen specificity. The material sequenced was CD4+ T cells from PBMCs cultured without peptide, taken after COVID-19 vaccination. The source is a human donor who received a COVID-19 vaccine. Each CDR3 is given with its conserved first and last residue. The D gene is left open where the match is weak. Size tells how often a clone was seen (once, few, many) or the class of an expanded clone, and some rows leave it out.

- | TRBJ1-1 | TRBD1 | TRBV28 | CASSLVGGQGRAFF | TGTGCCAGCAGTTTAGTGGGGGGACAGGGGAGAGCTTTCTTT
- | TRBJ2-2 | - | TRBV6-6 | CASSPRSGSLLAGELFF | TGTGCCAGCAGTCCCAGATCTGGTTCTTTGCTAGCCGGGGAGCTGTTTTTT
few | TRBJ2-5 | - | TRBV18 | CASSTGFGETQYF | TGTGCCAGCTCCACAGGGTTCGGTGAGACCCAGTACTTC
- | TRBJ2-4 | TRBD1 | TRBV10-1 | CASSESGTGVSKNIQYF | TGCGCCAGCAGTGAGTCGGGGACAGGGGTTAGCAAAAACATTCAGTACTTC
- | TRBJ1-1 | - | TRBV7-2 | CASSSDRNTEAFF | TGTGCCAGCAGCTCAGACAGGAACACTGAAGCTTTCTTT
- | TRBJ1-1 | - | TRBV6-6 | CASSLETEAFF | TGTGCCAGCAGCCTCGAAACTGAAGCTTTCTTT
- | TRBJ2-2 | - | TRBV21-1 | CASSLDARNTGELFF | TGTGCCAGCAGCCTTGACGCCAGGAACACCGGGGAGCTGTTTTTT
- | TRBJ2-4 | - | TRBV28 | CASIRPSPRGNIQYF | TGTGCCAGCATCCGCCCTTCCCCACGCGGGAACATTCAGTACTTC
- | TRBJ2-6 | - | TRBV5-1 | CASSWDRSGANVLTF | TGCGCCAGCAGCTGGGACCGCTCTGGGGCCAACGTCCTGACTTTC
- | TRBJ1-2 | - | TRBV18 | CASSPVDRPANGYTF | TGTGCCAGCTCACCCGTAGACCGGCCGGCCAATGGCTACACCTTC
- | TRBJ2-2 | - | TRBV12-3/TRBV12-4 | CASSSNTGELFF | TGTGCCAGCAGTTCTAACACCGGGGAGCTGTTTTTT
- | TRBJ2-5 | - | TRBV30 | CAWKEQAQETQYF | TGTGCCTGGAAGGAACAGGCCCAAGAGACCCAGTACTTC
- | TRBJ2-2 | - | TRBV6-2/TRBV6-3 | CASSYSRSGVYNTGELFF | TGTGCCAGCAGTTACTCGAGATCCGGGGTATACAACACCGGGGAGCTGTTTTTT
- | TRBJ1-6 | TRBD1 | TRBV5-4 | CASSLPGQGNSPLHF | TGTGCCAGCAGTCTTCCGGGACAGGGGAATTCACCCCTCCACTTT
- | TRBJ2-1 | TRBD1 | TRBV5-1 | CASSVRDRETDEQFF | TGCGCCAGCAGCGTCCGGGACAGGGAGACCGATGAGCAGTTCTTC
few | TRBJ2-2 | - | TRBV5-1 | CASSLRQINTGELFF | TGCGCCAGCAGCTTGAGACAGATTAACACCGGGGAGCTGTTTTTT
- | TRBJ1-1 | - | TRBV20-1 | CSAPDNTEAFF | TGCAGTGCTCCAGACAACACTGAAGCTTTCTTT
- | TRBJ1-1 | - | TRBV20-1 | CSASNTEAFF | TGCAGTGCCAGCAACACTGAAGCTTTCTTT
- | TRBJ2-5 | TRBD2 | TRBV7-8 | CASSNGGGGAQETQYF | TGTGCCAGCAGCAATGGGGGCGGGGGGGCCCAAGAGACCCAGTACTTC
- | TRBJ2-5 | - | TRBV10-2 | CASSASGRETQYF | TGCGCCAGCAGTGCCAGTGGTCGGGAGACCCAGTACTTC
- | TRBJ1-3 | - | TRBV12-3/TRBV12-4 | CASSLGAVYF | TGTGCCAGCAGCCTGGGGGCCGTTTATTTT
- | TRBJ2-2 | - | TRBV9 | CASSSASNTGELFF | TGTGCCAGCAGCTCTGCGTCGAACACCGGGGAGCTGTTTTTT
- | TRBJ2-5 | TRBD2 | TRBV28 | CASSSSGDQETQYF | TGTGCCAGCAGCTCTAGCGGGGATCAAGAGACCCAGTACTTC
- | TRBJ2-2 | TRBD1 | TRBV5-6 | CASSFYSGTANTGELFF | TGTGCCAGCAGCTTTTATTCCGGGACAGCAAACACCGGGGAGCTGTTTTTT
- | TRBJ2-3 | TRBD2 | TRBV12-3/TRBV12-4 | CASRRASGYTQYF | TGTGCCAGCAGAAGAGCTAGCGGGTATACGCAGTATTTT
- | TRBJ2-3 | - | TRBV24-1 | CATSDHGHYTQYF | TGTGCCACCAGTGACCACGGACATTATACGCAGTATTTT
few | TRBJ1-3 | - | TRBV7-9 | CALRGTRLLSMVNTIYF | TGTGCCCTCCGGGGGACCCGCTTGTTGTCCATGGTAAACACCATATATTTT
once | TRBJ1-1 | TRBD1 | TRBV6-6 | CASSEQGAGNTEAFF | TGTGCCAGCAGCGAACAGGGGGCTGGGAACACTGAAGCTTTCTTT
few | TRBJ1-2 | - | TRBV28 | CASNNRGPSYGYTF | TGTGCCAGCAACAACAGAGGGCCTTCCTATGGCTACACCTTC
- | TRBJ1-1 | - | TRBV15 | CATGPTRASTEAFF | TGTGCCACAGGACCCACCCGGGCGTCCACTGAAGCTTTCTTT
- | TRBJ2-3 | - | TRBV12-3/TRBV12-4 | CASTPSTVTQYF | TGTGCCAGCACACCCTCGACAGTTACGCAGTATTTT
- | TRBJ1-5 | TRBD1 | TRBV5-6 | CASSLTGAGDSNQPQHF | TGTGCCAGCAGCCTGACAGGGGCGGGGGATAGCAATCAGCCCCAGCATTTT
- | TRBJ2-3 | TRBD2 | TRBV6-5 | CASSPGGETDTQYF | TGTGCCAGCTCTCCGGGGGGAGAGACAGATACGCAGTATTTT
- | TRBJ1-2 | - | TRBV30 | CAWSVGRGNYGYTF | TGTGCCTGGAGTGTCGGCAGGGGAAACTATGGCTACACCTTC
- | TRBJ1-1 | - | TRBV19 | CASTLFTEAFF | TGTGCCAGTACCCTCTTTACTGAAGCTTTCTTT
once | TRBJ2-5 | TRBD1 | TRBV5-1 | CASSLYRDRPQETQYF | TGCGCCAGCAGCCTCTACCGGGACAGGCCGCAAGAGACCCAGTACTTC
- | TRBJ1-5 | TRBD1 | TRBV2 | CASRMTGGIYSNQPQHF | TGTGCCAGCAGGATGACAGGGGGCATTTATAGCAATCAGCCCCAGCATTTT
- | TRBJ1-1 | TRBD1 | TRBV6-6 | CASSWTGRLNTEAFF | TGTGCCAGCAGTTGGACAGGGAGGTTGAACACTGAAGCTTTCTTT
few | TRBJ1-2 | TRBD1 | TRBV7-2 | CASFPGQGSYGYTF | TGTGCCAGCTTTCCGGGACAGGGTAGCTATGGCTACACCTTC
- | TRBJ2-5 | - | TRBV9 | CASSPTRGHIRETQYF | TGTGCCAGCAGCCCCACGCGGGGGCATATCCGAGAGACCCAGTACTTC
- | TRBJ1-1 | - | TRBV12-1 | CASGWGLNTEAFF | TGTGCCAGCGGCTGGGGGCTAAACACTGAAGCTTTCTTT
- | TRBJ2-4 | - | TRBV18 | CASSPGEQKAKNIQYF | TGTGCCAGCTCACCAGGGGAGCAGAAAGCCAAAAACATTCAGTACTTC
few | TRBJ2-2 | - | TRBV7-8 | CASSLEFGELFF | TGTGCCAGCAGCTTAGAGTTCGGGGAGCTGTTTTTT
- | TRBJ2-5 | TRBD1 | TRBV2 | CASRGTDWGETQYF | TGTGCCAGCAGGGGGACAGACTGGGGGGAGACCCAGTACTTC
- | TRBJ2-2 | - | TRBV19 | CASTPWRTGNTGELFF | TGTGCCAGTACTCCCTGGCGGACGGGGAACACCGGGGAGCTGTTTTTT
- | TRBJ2-1 | TRBD1 | TRBV24-1 | CATSDPGQGQYNEQFF | TGTGCCACCAGTGATCCTGGACAGGGACAATACAATGAGCAGTTCTTC
- | TRBJ1-2 | - | TRBV19 | CASNRRSPNYGYTF | TGTGCCAGTAATCGAAGGAGTCCTAACTATGGCTACACCTTC
- | TRBJ1-6 | TRBD1 | TRBV5-1 | CASSIDRVDNSPLHF | TGCGCCAGCAGCATCGACAGGGTCGACAATTCACCCCTCCACTTT
- | TRBJ1-2 | TRBD1 | TRBV18 | CASSPTPGTGGHGYTF | TGTGCCAGCTCACCAACCCCCGGGACAGGGGGCCATGGCTACACCTTC
- | TRBJ1-1 | TRBD1 | TRBV19 | CASTKDFGTGGRGTEAFF | TGTGCCAGTACCAAAGATTTCGGGACAGGGGGTCGGGGTACTGAAGCTTTCTTT
few | TRBJ1-1 | - | TRBV29-1 | CSVGQTLITEAFF | TGCAGCGTTGGGCAAACGCTCATCACTGAAGCTTTCTTT
- | TRBJ2-2 | - | TRBV5-1 | CASSALSGTGELFF | TGCGCCAGCAGCGCCTTATCGGGGACCGGGGAGCTGTTTTTT
- | TRBJ1-1 | - | TRBV6-5 | CATSRDLNTEAFF | TGTGCCACCTCAAGGGACCTGAACACTGAAGCTTTCTTT